This T cell receptor beta chain was profiled in a study of shared clonotypes between healthy human individuals. Study observations and caveats: The study sampled only blood, and tissue repertoires likely differ.

Remarks on this clone: Its specificity is not known.

Naive CD8 cells lacked CD45RO, underwent positive selection for CCR7 and left out terminally differentiated effector memory CD45RA+ cells. Produced via immunoSEQ multiplex PCR; TCRdb's table is partial and in-frame only. The repertoire holds about 2.1 million clones, with around 95% as singletons. Germline CDR1 is MNHEY and CDR2 is SMNVEV (reference sequence). This CDR3 contains 16 residues. The V end was cut by 2 bases, the J end by 6 bases, with 20 bases between. Source material: naive CD8+ T cells from PBMCs. This chain uses TRBV27 with TRBJ2-7; either TRBD1 or TRBD2 may fit D (5 bases each). This receptor was obtained from a man between 18 and 35 years old in good health. Some clones in this sample may be carry-over from other donors' samples. The CDR3 DNA follows: TGTGCCAGCAGTTTAGGCGGGTGGGCAGGGTCGAGCGAGCAGTACTTC. Its translation: CASSLGGWAGSSEQYF.